This T cell receptor beta chain was sequenced in a study of vaccination and CD4 T cells after COVID-19. Treatment given: approximately nine-day PBMC culture with coronavirus spike peptide pools or control peptides (ViraFEST assay). Collection of the unexposed donor's CD4+ T cells took place before the COVID-19 pandemic (2011-2018). Regarding the study as a whole: Post-vaccination, and not before, a median about 90% of reactive clones appeared in convalescent patients.

The CDR3 consists of 14 residues. V shed 7 bases, J shed 7 bases, and the junction held 11 bases outside the gene matches. A remark on this clonotype: Its antigen is still unknown.

Cultured CD4+ T cells had their DNA profiled by the Oncomine TCR Beta short-read assay. Each CDR3 protein gets one entry after TCRdb re-called the PCR reads with MiXCR. The repertoire holds around 7,000 distinct CDR3 sequences, under 60% seen once, with around a third in the top ten. The chain is built from TRBV12-3 or TRBV12-4 and TRBJ1-2; TRBD1 matches 8 bases. The sequencing input was CD4+ T cells from blood, cultured in vitro. The receptor's source is a human donor in good health. The CDR3 sequence is CASTGIGQGPGYTF. The CDR3 bases are TGTGCCAGCACCGGCATAGGACAGGGTCCTGGCTACACCTTC.